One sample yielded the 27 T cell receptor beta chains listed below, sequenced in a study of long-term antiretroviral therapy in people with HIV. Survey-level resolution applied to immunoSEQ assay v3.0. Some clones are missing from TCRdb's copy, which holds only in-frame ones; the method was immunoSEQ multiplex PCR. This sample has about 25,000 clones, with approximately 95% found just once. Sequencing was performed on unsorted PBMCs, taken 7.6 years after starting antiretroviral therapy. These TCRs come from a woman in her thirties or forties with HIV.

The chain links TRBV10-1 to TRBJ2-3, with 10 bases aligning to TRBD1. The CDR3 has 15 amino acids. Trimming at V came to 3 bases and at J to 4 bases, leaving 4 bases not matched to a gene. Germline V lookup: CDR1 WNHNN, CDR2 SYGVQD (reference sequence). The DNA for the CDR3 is TGCGCCAGCAGTGAACGGACAGGGGGGTCAGATACGCAGTATTTT. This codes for CASSERTGGSDTQYF.

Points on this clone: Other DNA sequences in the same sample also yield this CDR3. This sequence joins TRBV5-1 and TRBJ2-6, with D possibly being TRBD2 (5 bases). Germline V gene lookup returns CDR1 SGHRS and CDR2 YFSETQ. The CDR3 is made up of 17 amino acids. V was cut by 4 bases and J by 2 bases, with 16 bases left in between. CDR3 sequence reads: CASSLTGVSPGANVLTF. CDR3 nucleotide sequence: TGCGCCAGCAGCCTTACCGGGGTCTCTCCTGGGGCCAACGTCCTGACTTTC. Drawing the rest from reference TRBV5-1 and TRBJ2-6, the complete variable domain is KAGVTQTPRYLIKTRGQQVTLSCSPISGHRSVSWYQQTPGQGLQFLFEYFSETQRNKGNFPGRFSGRQFSNSRSEMNVSTLELGDSALYLCASSLTGVSPGANVLTFGAGSRLTVL.

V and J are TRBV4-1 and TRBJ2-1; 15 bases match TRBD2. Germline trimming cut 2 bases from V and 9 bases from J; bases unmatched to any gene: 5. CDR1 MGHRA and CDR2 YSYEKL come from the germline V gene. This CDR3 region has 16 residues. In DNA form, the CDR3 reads TGCGCCAGCAGCCAACGGACTAGCGGGGGGGGTGGTGAGCAGTTCTTC. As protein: CASSQRTSGGGGEQFF.

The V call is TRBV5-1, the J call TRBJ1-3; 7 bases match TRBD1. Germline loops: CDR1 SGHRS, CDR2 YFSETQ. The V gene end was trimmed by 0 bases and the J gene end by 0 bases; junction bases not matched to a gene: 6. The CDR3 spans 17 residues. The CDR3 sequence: CASSLGGQAYSGNTIYF. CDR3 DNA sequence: TGCGCCAGCAGCTTGGGCGGACAGGCATACTCTGGAAACACCATATATTTT.

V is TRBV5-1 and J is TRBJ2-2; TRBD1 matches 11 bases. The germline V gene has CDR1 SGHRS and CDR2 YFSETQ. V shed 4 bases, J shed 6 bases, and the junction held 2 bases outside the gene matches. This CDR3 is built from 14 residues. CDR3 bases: TGCGCCAGCAGCGCGGGACAGGGGGCCGGGGAGCTGTTTTTT. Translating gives CASSAGQGAGELFF. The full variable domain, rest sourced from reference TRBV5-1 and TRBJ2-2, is KAGVTQTPRYLIKTRGQQVTLSCSPISGHRSVSWYQQTPGQGLQFLFEYFSETQRNKGNFPGRFSGRQFSNSRSEMNVSTLELGDSALYLCASSAGQGAGELFFGEGSRLTVL.

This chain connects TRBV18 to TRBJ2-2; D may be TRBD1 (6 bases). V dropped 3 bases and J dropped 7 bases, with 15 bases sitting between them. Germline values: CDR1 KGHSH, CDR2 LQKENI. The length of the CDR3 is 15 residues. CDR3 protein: CASSPSSGVGGELFF. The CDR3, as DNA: TGTGCCAGCTCACCGTCATCAGGGGTCGGCGGGGAGCTGTTTTTT.

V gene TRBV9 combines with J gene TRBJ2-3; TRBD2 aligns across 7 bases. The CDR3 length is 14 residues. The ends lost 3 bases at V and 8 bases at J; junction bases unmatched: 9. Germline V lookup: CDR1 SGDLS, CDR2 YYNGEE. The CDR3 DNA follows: TGTGCCAGCAGCGCGTGGGGGGAGCGGGGTACGCAGTATTTT. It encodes CASSAWGERGTQYF.

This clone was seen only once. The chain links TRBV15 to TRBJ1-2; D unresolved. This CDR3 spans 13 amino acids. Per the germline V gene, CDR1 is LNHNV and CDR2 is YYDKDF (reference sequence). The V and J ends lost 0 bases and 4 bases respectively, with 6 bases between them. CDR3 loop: CATSRDWGYGYTF. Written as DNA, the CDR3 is TGTGCCACCAGCAGAGATTGGGGCTATGGCTACACCTTC.

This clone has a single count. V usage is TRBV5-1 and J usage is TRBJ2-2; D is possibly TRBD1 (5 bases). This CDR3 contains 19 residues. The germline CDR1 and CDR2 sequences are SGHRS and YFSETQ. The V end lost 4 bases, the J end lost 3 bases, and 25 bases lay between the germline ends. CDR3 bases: TGCGCCAGCAGCCCGAGTGGGGCGCGAGTCGTTGGGGACACCGGGGAGCTGTTTTTT. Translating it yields CASSPSGARVVGDTGELFF.

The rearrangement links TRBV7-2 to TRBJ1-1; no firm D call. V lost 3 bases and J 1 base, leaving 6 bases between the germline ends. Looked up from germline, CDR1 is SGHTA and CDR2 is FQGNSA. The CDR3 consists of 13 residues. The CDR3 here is CASSFSGNTEAFF. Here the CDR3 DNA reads TGTGCCAGCAGCTTTTCCGGGAACACTGAAGCTTTCTTT.

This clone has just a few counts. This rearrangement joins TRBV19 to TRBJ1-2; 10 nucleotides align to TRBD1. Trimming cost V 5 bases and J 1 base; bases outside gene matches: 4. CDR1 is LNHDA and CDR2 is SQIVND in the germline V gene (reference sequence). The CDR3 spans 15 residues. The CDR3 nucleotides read TGTGCCAGTAGTCCGTGGGACAGGGGTAACTATGGCTACACCTTC. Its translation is CASSPWDRGNYGYTF.

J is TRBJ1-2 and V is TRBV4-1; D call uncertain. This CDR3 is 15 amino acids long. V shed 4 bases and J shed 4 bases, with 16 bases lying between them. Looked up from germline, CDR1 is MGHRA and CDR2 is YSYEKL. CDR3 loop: CASSPRTDTSYGYTF. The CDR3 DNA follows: TGCGCCAGCAGCCCGAGGACGGATACAAGCTATGGCTACACCTTC.

In nucleotides, the CDR3 is TGTGCCAGCTCACCACTGACAGGGGTTGATTCACCCCTCCACTTT. Amino acid sequence: CASSPLTGVDSPLHF. V gene TRBV18 combines with J gene TRBJ1-6; TRBD1 agrees at 8 bases. V gave up 1 base and J gave up 8 bases; unmatched junction bases: 4. This CDR3 region has 15 residues. Germline V gene data show CDR1 as KGHSH and CDR2 as LQKENI.

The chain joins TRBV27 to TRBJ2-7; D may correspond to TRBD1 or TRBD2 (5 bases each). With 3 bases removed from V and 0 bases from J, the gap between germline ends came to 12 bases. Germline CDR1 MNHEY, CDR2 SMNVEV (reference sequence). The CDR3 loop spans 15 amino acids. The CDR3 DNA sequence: TGTGCCAGCAGTTTGACGGGGCTTGGCTCCTACGAGCAGTACTTC. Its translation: CASSLTGLGSYEQYF.

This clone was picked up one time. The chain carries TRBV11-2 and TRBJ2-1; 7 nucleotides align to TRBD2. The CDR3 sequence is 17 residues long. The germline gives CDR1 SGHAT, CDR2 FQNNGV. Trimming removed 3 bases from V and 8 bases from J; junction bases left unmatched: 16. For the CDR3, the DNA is TGTGCCAGCAGCTTGAGACTCGGGACTACGAGATCCGATGAGCAGTTCTTC. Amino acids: CASSLRLGTTRSDEQFF.

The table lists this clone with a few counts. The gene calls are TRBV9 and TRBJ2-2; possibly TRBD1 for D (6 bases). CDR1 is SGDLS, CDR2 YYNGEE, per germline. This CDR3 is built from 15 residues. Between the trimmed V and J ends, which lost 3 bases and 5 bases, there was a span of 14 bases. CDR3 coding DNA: TGTGCCAGCAGCGGACAGGAGCACCCGACCGGGGAGCTGTTTTTT. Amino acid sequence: CASSGQEHPTGELFF.

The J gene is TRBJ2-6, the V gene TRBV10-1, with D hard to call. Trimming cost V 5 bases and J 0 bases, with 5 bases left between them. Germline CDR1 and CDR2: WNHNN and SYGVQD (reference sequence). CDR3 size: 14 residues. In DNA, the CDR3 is TGCGCCAGCAGTCCAGCCTCTGGGGCCAACGTCCTGACTTTC. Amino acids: CASSPASGANVLTF.

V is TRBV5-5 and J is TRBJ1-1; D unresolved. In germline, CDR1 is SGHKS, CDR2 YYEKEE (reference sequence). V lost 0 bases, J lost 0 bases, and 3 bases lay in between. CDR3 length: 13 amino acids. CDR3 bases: TGTGCCAGCAGCTTGGCAGTGAACACTGAAGCTTTCTTT. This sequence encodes CASSLAVNTEAFF.

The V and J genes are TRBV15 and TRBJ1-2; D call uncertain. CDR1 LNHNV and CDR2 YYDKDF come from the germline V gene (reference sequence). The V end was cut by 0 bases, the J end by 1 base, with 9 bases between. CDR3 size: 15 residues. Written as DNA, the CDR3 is TGTGCCACCAGCAGAGATCCTGGCAATAACTATGGCTACACCTTC. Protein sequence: CATSRDPGNNYGYTF.

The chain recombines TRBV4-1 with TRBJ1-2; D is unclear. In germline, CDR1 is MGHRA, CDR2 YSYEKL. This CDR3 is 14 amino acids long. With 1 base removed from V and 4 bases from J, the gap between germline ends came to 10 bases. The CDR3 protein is CASSQVSNLYGYTF. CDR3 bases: TGCGCCAGCAGCCAAGTCTCAAACCTCTATGGCTACACCTTC.

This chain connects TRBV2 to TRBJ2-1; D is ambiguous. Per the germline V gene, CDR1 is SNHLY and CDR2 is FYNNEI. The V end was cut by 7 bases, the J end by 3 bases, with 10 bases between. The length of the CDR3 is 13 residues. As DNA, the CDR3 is TGTGCCAGCAAAGGACGTATCTACAATGAGCAGTTCTTC. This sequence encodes CASKGRIYNEQFF.

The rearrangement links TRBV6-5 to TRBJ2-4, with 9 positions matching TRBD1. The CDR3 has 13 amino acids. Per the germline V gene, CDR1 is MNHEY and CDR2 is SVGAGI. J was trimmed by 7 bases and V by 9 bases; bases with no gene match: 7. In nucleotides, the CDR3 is TGTGCCAGTACAGGGGGCGCGAGGAACATTCAGTACTTC. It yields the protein CASTGGARNIQYF.

DNA for the CDR3: TGTGCCTGGGGACAGGGCTACGAGCAGTACTTC. Amino acid sequence: CAWGQGYEQYF. The chain has TRBV30 and TRBJ2-7; 8 bases are shared with TRBD1. Germline trimming cut 5 bases from V and 3 bases from J; bases unmatched to any gene: 0. Germline CDR1 GTSNPN, CDR2 SVGIG (reference sequence). The CDR3 is 11 residues long.

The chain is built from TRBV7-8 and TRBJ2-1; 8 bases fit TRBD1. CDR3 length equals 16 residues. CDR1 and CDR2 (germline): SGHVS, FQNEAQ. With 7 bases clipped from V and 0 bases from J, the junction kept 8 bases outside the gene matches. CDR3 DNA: TGTGCCAGCACCACTTACAGGGGGAGCTCCTACAATGAGCAGTTCTTC. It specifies CASTTYRGSSYNEQFF. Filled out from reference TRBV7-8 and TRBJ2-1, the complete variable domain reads GAGVSQSPRYKVAKRGQDVALRCDPISGHVSLFWYQQALGQGPEFLTYFQNEAQLDKSGLPSDRFFAERPEGSVSTLKIQRTQQEDSAVYLCASTTYRGSSYNEQFFGPGTRLTVL.

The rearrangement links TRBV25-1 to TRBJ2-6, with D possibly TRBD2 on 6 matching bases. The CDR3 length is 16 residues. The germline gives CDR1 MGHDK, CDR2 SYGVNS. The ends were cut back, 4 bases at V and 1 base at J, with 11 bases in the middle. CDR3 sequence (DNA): TGTGCCAGCAGTGCGGCGGGGTATTCTGGGGCCAACGTCCTGACTTTC. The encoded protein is CASSAAGYSGANVLTF.

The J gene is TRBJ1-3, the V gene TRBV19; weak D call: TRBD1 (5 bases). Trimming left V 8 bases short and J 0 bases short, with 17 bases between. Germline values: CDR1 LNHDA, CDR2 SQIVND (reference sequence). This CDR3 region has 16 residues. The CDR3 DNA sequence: TGTGCCAGTCGGGGATTGGGGGGGATCTCTGGAAACACCATATATTTT. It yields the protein CASRGLGGISGNTIYF.

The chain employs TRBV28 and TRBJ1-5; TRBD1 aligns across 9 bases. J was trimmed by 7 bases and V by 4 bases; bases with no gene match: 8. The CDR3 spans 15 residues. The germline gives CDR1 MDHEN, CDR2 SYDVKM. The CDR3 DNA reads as TGTGCCAGCAGTTCGTCCGGGACAGGGTTCCAGCCCCAGCATTTT. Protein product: CASSSSGTGFQPQHF.